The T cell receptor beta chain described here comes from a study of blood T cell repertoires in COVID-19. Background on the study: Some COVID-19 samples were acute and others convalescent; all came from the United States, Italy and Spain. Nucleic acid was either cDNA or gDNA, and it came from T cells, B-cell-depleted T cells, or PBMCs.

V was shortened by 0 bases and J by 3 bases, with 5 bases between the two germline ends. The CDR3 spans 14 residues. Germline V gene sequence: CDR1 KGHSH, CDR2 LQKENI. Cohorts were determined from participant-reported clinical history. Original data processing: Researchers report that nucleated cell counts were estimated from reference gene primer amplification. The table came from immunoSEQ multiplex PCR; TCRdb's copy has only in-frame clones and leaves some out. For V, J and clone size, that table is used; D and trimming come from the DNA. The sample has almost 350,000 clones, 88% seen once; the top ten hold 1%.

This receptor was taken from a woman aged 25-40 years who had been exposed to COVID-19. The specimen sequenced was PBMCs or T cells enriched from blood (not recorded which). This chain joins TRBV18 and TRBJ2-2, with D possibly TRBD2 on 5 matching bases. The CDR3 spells CASSPPRDTGELFF. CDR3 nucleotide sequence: TGTGCCAGCTCACCACCGAGGGACACCGGGGAGCTGTTTTTT. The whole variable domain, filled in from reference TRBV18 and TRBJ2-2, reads NAGVMQNPRHLVRRRGQEARLRCSPMKGHSHVYWYRQLPEEGLKFMVYLQKENIIDESGMPKERFSAEFPKEGPSILRIQQVVRGDSAAYFCASSPPRDTGELFFGEGSRLTVL.